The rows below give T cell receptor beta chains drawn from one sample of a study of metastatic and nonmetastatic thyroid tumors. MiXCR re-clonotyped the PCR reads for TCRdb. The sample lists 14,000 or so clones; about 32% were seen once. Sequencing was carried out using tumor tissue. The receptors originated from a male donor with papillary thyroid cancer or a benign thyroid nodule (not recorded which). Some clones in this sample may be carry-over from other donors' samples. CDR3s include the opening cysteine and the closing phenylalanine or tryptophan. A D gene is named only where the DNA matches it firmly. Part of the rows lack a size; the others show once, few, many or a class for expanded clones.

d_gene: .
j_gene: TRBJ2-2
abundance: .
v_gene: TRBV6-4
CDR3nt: TGTGCCAGCAGTGAAACGGGAGATAGGGGGGAGCTGTTTTTT
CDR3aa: CASSETGDRGELFF

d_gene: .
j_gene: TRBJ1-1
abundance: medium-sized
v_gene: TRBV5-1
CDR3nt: TGCGCCAGCAGCTACGACAGCAACACTGAAGCTTTCTTT
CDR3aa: CASSYDSNTEAFF

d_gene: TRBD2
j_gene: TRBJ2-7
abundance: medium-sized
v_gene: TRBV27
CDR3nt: TGTGCCGCGGGGGGCAGCTACTACGAGCAGTACTTC
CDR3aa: CAAGGSYYEQYF

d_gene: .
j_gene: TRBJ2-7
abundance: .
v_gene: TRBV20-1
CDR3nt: TGCAGTGCTTCAGTCCTCACTCTCGGATACGAGCAGTACTTC
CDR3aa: CSASVLTLGYEQYF

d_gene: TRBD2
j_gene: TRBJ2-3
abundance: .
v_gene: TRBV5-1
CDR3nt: TGCACCAGCAGCTTTGGGACTAGCGGTTTTAGTACAGATACGCAGTATTTT
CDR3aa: CTSSFGTSGFSTDTQYF

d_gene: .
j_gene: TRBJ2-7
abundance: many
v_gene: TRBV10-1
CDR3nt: TGCGCCAGCAGTGACATAGGGAGCTCCTACGAGCAGTACTTC
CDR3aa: CASSDIGSSYEQYF

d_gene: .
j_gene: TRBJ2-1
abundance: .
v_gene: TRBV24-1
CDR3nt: TGTGCCACCAGTGATACCCTAGGTTCTGAGCAGTTCTTC
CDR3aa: CATSDTLGSEQFF

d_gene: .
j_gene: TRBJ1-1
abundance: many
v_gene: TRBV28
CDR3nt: TGTGCCAGCAGTTTAAACAGGAAAGCTTTCTTT
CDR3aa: CASSLNRKAFF

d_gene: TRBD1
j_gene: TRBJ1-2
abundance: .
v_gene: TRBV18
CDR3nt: TGTGCCAGCTCACTGGGGACAGGTGTCACCTTTGGCTACACCTTC
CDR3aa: CASSLGTGVTFGYTF

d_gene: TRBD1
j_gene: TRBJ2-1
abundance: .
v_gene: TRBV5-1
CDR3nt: TGCGCCAGCAGCGCCGTACAGGGGACCTACAATGAGCAGTTCTTC
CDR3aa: CASSAVQGTYNEQFF

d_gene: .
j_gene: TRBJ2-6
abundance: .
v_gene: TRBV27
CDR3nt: TGTGTCAGCACAGGTGCCTTTCTCTCCTCTGGGGCCAACGTCCTGACTTTC
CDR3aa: CVSTGAFLSSGANVLTF

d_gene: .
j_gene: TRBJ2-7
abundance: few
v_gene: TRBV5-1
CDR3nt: TGCGCCAGCAGCTTGGCGTCGACCCGGGCGGGGGAGCAGTACTTC
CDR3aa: CASSLASTRAGEQYF

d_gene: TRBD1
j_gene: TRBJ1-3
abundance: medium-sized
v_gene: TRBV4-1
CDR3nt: TGCGCCAGCAGCCAACCAGGACAGGGGCCTGGAAACACCATATATTTT
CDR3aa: CASSQPGQGPGNTIYF

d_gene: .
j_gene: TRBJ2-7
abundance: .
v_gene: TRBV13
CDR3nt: TGTGCCAGCAGCTTAGGTTGGCGCGAGCAGTACTTC
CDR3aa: CASSLGWREQYF

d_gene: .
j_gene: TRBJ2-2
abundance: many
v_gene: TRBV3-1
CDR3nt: TGTGCCAGCAGCCGACTCGTGTCCCGGAACACCGGGGAGCTGTTTTTT
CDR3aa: CASSRLVSRNTGELFF

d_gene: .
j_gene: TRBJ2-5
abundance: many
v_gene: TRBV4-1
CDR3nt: TGCGCCAGCAGCCAAGAAGACTTCCAAGAGACCCAGTACTTC
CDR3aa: CASSQEDFQETQYF

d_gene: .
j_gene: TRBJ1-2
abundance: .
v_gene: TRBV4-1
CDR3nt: TGCGCCAGCAGCCAAGAGCGTGGGCTGGGCTACACCTTC
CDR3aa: CASSQERGLGYTF

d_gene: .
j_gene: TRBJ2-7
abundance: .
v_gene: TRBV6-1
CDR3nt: TGTGCAAGGAGTAAAGGGCGGATCTACGAGCAGTACTTC
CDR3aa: CARSKGRIYEQYF

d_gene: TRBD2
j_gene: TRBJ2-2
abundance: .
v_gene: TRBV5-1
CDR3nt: TGCGCCAGCAGTGGTAGCGGGAGTCGTGGCACCGGGGAGCTGTTTTTT
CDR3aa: CASSGSGSRGTGELFF

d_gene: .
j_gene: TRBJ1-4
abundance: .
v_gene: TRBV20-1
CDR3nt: TGCAGTGCTAGAGATTCTGAACATATTAATGAAAAACTGTTTTTT
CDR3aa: CSARDSEHINEKLFF

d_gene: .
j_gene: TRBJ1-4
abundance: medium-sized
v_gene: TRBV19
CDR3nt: TGTGCCAGTAGTACTGTGACAGATAATGAAAAACTGTTTTTT
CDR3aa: CASSTVTDNEKLFF

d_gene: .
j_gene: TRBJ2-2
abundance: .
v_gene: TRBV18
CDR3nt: TGTGCCAGCTCACCCGGACGGAACACCGGGGAGCTGTTTTTT
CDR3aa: CASSPGRNTGELFF

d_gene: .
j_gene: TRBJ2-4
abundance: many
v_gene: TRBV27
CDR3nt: TGTGCCTCCGGAGCCAAAAACATTCAGTACTTC
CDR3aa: CASGAKNIQYF

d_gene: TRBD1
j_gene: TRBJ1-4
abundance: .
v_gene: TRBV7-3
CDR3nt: TGTGCCAGCAGCCTGACAGGGGCTACTAATGAAAAACTGTTTTTT
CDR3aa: CASSLTGATNEKLFF

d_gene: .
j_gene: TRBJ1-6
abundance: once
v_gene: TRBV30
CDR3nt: TGTGCCTGGAGTGGGGGTATTGATTCACCCCTCCACTTT
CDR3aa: CAWSGGIDSPLHF

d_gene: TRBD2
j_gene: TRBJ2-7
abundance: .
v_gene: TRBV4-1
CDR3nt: TGCGCCAGCAGCCAAGAACGAGCGGGAGGTCGCGAGCAGTACTTC
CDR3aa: CASSQERAGGREQYF

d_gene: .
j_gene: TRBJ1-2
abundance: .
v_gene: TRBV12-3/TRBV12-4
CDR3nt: TGTGCCACCAACTACCCTGATAACTATGGCTACACCTTC
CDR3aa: CATNYPDNYGYTF

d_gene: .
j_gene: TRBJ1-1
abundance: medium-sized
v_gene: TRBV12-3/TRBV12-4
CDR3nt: TGTGCCAGCAGTCACATGCGGGTGAACACTGAAGCTTTCTTT
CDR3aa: CASSHMRVNTEAFF

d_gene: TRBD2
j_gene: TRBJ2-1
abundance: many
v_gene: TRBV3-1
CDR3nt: TGTGCCAGCAGCCAATCCACCCTTATGGCGGGAGAGTACAATGAGCAGTTCTTC
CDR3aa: CASSQSTLMAGEYNEQFF

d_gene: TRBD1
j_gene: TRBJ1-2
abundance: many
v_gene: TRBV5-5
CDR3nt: TGTGCCAGCAGCTTGGGGGACAGGCGATACAACTATGGCTACACCTTC
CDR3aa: CASSLGDRRYNYGYTF

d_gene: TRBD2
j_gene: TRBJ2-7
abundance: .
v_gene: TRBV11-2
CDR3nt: TGTGCCAGCAGCTCGGGTGGAGCGGGGACCGAGGGCGAGCAGTACTTC
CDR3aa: CASSSGGAGTEGEQYF

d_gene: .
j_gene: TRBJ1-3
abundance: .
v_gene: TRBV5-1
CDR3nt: TGCGCCAGCAGGGACTCCACGGACACCATATATTTT
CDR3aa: CASRDSTDTIYF

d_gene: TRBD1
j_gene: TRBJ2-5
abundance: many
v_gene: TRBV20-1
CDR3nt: TGCAGTGCTAGCCTGGGACAGGGGGGGAAGACCCAGTACTTC
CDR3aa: CSASLGQGGKTQYF

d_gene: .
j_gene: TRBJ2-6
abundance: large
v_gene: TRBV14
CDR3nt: TGTGCCAGCAGCCAATCGTATGGCGGGGCCAACGTCCTGACTTTC
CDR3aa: CASSQSYGGANVLTF

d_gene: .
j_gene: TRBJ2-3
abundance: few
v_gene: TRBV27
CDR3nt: TGTTCCAGCACCTTAAGGGGGGCAGGTACGCAGTATTTT
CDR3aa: CSSTLRGAGTQYF

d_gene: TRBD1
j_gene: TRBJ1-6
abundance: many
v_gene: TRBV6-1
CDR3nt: TGTGCCAGCAGGAATGACAGGGGAAATTCACCCCTCCACTTT
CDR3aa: CASRNDRGNSPLHF

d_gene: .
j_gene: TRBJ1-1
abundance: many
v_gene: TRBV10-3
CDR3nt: TGTGCCATCAGTGATATGGGGACTGAAGCTTTCTTT
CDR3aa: CAISDMGTEAFF

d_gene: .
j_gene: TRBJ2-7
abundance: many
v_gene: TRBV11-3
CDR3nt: TGTGCCAGCAGCTTAGTACTGGTAGGAGGCGAGCAGTACTTC
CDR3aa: CASSLVLVGGEQYF

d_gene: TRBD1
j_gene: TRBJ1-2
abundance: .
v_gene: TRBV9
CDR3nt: TGTGCCAGCAGCCCGACAGGGGGCTATGGCTACACCTTC
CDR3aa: CASSPTGGYGYTF

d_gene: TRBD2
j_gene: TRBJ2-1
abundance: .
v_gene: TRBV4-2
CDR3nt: TGTGCCAGCAGGAGACTAGCGGGAGCGCTCTACAATGAGCAGTTCTTC
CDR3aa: CASRRLAGALYNEQFF

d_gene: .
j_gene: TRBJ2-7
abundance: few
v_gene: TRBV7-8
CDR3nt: TGTGCCAGCAGCGGGGGTCCGAACGAGCAGTACTTC
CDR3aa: CASSGGPNEQYF

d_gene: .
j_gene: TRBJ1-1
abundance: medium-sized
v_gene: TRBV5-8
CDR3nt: TGTGCCAGCAGCTTGGGCTACGGGAGGAACACTGAAGCTTTCTTT
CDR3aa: CASSLGYGRNTEAFF

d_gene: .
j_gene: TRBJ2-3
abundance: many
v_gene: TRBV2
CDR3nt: TGTGCCAGCAGTGAAGCGGCCAGGGGCACAGATACGCAGTATTTT
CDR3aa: CASSEAARGTDTQYF

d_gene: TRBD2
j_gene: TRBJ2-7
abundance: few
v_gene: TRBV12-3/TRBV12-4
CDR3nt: TGTGCCAGCAGTTTAACTAGCGGGAGGAGCGAGCAGTACTTC
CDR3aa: CASSLTSGRSEQYF

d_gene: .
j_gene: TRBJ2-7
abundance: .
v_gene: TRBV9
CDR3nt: TGTGCCAGCAGCCCCCGGGCCAGGGAATCCGAGCAGTACTTC
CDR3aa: CASSPRARESEQYF

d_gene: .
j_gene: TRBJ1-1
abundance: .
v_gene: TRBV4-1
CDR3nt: TGCGCCAGCAGCCAAGCTCAGGGTGGGACTGAAGCTTTCTTT
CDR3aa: CASSQAQGGTEAFF

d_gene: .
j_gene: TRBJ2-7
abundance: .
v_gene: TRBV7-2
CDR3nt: TGTGCCAGCAGCTTACGCTCCGTCGGGGGCTACGAGCAGTACTTC
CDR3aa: CASSLRSVGGYEQYF

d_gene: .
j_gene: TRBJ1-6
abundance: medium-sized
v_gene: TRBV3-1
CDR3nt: TGTGCCAGCAGCCCCGGGACCTTCGGTGGAGCCCTCCACTTT
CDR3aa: CASSPGTFGGALHF

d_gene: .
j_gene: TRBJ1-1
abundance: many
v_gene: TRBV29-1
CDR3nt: TGCAGCGCCCGAGGGGGGTTGAACACTGAAGCTTTCTTT
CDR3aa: CSARGGLNTEAFF

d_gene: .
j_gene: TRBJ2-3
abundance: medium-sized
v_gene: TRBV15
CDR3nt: TGTGCCACCAGCGTCAGGAGGGGTACGCAGTATTTT
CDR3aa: CATSVRRGTQYF